This T cell receptor (beta chain) was obtained from a study of T cell responses to AZD1222 COVID-19 vaccine. The study's findings and limits: Repertoire collection took place solely once the T cell response had peaked. Donors, mostly white British, included more females; clonal diversity was possibly underestimated.

The CDR3 is 15 residues long. Profiled with immunoSEQ multiplex PCR; TCRdb holds only in-frame clones, not every one. The sample has 100,000 to 150,000 clones; around 88% are singletons. Concerning this clone itself: Its specificity is not known.

The sample in question was peripheral blood, obtained on day 0 of MenACWY control vaccination. V and J are TRBV12-2 and TRBJ1-2; the table's TRBD1 call for D was not verified on the DNA. TRBV12-2 represents a pseudogene. The clonotype comes from an adult in good health. The CDR3 sequence is CANLGGTGGPGGYTF. For the CDR3, the DNA is TGTGCAAATCTCGGCGGGACAGGGGGCCCGGGAGGCTACACCTTC.